The subject of this entry is one T cell receptor (beta chain). Every donor was a healthy Caucasian. Template switching created a universal primer site, and the cDNA included unique molecular identifiers. A single record per CDR3 protein comes from TCRdb applying MiXCR to the 5' RACE reads. The sample contains approximately 490,000 distinct CDR3 sequences, about a fifth of which appear only once. The CDR3 runs 14 residues. The germline CDR1 and CDR2 sequences are SGHRS and YFSETQ. Trimming pared 6 bases from V and 7 bases from J, leaving 19 bases between. This entry comes from a study of identical twins. A further study also used this sample, focusing on yellow fever vaccine responses in identical twins.

The sample taken for sequencing was CD4+ T cells sorted from blood. The receptor was isolated from a woman aged 18-30 years in good health. This chain uses TRBV5-1 with TRBJ1-1, with D tentatively TRBD1 (6 bases). CDR3: CASTKNRDLSEAFF. CDR3 nucleotides: TGCGCCAGCACTAAAAACAGGGATTTGAGTGAAGCTTTCTTT.